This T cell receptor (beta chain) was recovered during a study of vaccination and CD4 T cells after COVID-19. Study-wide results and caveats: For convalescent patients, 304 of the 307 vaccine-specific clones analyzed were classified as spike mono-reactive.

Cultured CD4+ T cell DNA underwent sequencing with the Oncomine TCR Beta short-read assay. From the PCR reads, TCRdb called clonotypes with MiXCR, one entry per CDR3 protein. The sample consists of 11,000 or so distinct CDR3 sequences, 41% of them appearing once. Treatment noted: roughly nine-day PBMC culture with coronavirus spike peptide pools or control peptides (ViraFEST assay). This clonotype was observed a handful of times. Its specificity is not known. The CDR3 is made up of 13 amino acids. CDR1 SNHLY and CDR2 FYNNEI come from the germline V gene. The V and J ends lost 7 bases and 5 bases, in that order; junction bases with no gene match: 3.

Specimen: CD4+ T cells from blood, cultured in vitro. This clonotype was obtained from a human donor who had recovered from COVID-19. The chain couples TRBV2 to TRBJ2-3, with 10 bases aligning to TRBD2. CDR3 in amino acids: CASILAGVDTQYF. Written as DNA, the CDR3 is TGTGCCAGCATCCTAGCGGGAGTAGATACGCAGTATTTT.